These T cell receptor beta chains were read from a single sample in a study of blood T cell repertoires in COVID-19. Profiled with immunoSEQ multiplex PCR; TCRdb holds only in-frame clones, not every one. The sample carries some 300,000 clones, roughly 89% recorded once. Sequenced sample: PBMCs or T cells enriched from blood (not recorded which). All receptors derive from a woman younger than 45 who had recovered from COVID-19. The CDR3 runs from the conserved cysteine through the conserved F or W. The order of the fields is J gene, clone size, D gene, V gene, CDR3 protein, CDR3 DNA. A D gene is named only where the DNA matches it firmly. Where a row states a size, it is once, few, many or the class of an expanded clone; other rows omit it.

>TRBJ2-5|many|NA|TRBV4-1
CASSQEAGRTKRPSNF
TGCGCCAGCAGCCAAGAAGCAGGGCGGACGAAGAGACCCAGTAACTTC
>TRBJ1-1|NA|TRBD1|TRBV29-1
CSVSRTGNLNTEAFF
TGCAGCGTTTCACGGACAGGGAACTTGAACACTGAAGCTTTCTTT
>TRBJ2-5|NA|TRBD1|TRBV10-3
CAITKDRDGQETQYF
TGTGCCATCACTAAGGACAGGGACGGGCAAGAGACCCAGTACTTC
>TRBJ1-1|once|TRBD1|TRBV19
CASSSDRVTEAFF
TGTGCCAGTAGTTCCGACAGGGTCACTGAAGCTTTCTTT
>TRBJ1-5|NA|NA|TRBV7-2
CASSLGGGGDSNQPQHF
TGTGCCAGCAGCTTGGGGGGAGGGGGAGATAGCAATCAGCCCCAGCATTTT
>TRBJ1-5|NA|NA|TRBV28
CASTQDYQPQHF
TGTGCCAGCACTCAAGACTATCAGCCCCAGCATTTT
>TRBJ2-6|once|NA|TRBV21-1
CASSKNPAGGILDFSGANVLTF
TGTGCCAGCAGCAAAAACCCGGCAGGGGGCATACTTGACTTCTCTGGGGCCAACGTCCTGACTTTC
>TRBJ1-5|NA|NA|TRBV18
CASSPTENQPQHF
TGTGCCAGCTCACCGACAGAGAATCAGCCCCAGCATTTT
>TRBJ1-1|once|NA|TRBV18
CASSPYGPSTSGLATEAFF
TGTGCCAGCTCACCATATGGCCCATCGACGTCAGGGTTGGCCACTGAAGCTTTCTTT
>TRBJ1-4|NA|NA|TRBV19
CASSIPLRGSANEKLFF
TGTGCCAGTAGTATCCCCTTAAGAGGAAGTGCTAATGAAAAACTGTTTTTT
>TRBJ1-5|NA|TRBD1|TRBV7-2
CAQQMGTDNQPQHF
TGTGCCCAACAGATGGGGACAGACAATCAGCCCCAGCATTTT
>TRBJ1-3|few|TRBD1|TRBV6-5
CASRDRAGNTIYF
TGTGCCAGCAGGGACAGGGCTGGAAACACCATATATTTT
>TRBJ1-1|NA|NA|TRBV19
CASSPGSWVNTEAFF
TGTGCCAGTAGTCCAGGGTCCTGGGTGAACACTGAAGCTTTCTTT
>TRBJ1-6|NA|NA|TRBV12-5
CASGSRVYSPLHF
TGTGCTAGTGGCTCCAGGGTGTATTCACCCCTCCACTTT
>TRBJ1-1|NA|NA|TRBV5-1
CASSLKRDTEAFF
TGCGCCAGCAGCTTGAAGCGGGACACTGAAGCTTTCTTT
>TRBJ2-1|NA|TRBD2|TRBV28
CASSPWVRASGSSYNEQFF
TGTGCCAGCAGTCCGTGGGTTCGGGCTAGCGGGAGTTCCTACAATGAGCAGTTCTTC
>TRBJ1-2|NA|NA|TRBV27
CASSSLNRRGSYTF
TGTGCCAGCAGTTCTCTTAATCGCCGGGGGAGCTACACCTTC
>TRBJ1-2|NA|TRBD1|TRBV11-3
CASSLRGGRGYTF
TGTGCCAGCAGCCTTAGAGGGGGCCGGGGCTACACCTTC
>TRBJ2-5|NA|NA|TRBV25-1
CASSELVAGPVETQYF
TGTGCCAGCAGTGAATTGGTTGCAGGGCCGGTGGAGACCCAGTACTTC
>TRBJ2-5|NA|TRBD2|TRBV28
CASSPSGTSRETQYF
TGTGCCAGCAGTCCCTCCGGGACTAGCCGAGAGACCCAGTACTTC
>TRBJ2-7|NA|NA|TRBV5-5
CASSLGRGPYEQYF
TGTGCCAGCAGCTTGGGGAGGGGCCCCTACGAGCAGTACTTC
>TRBJ2-4|NA|TRBD2|TRBV6-5
CASIGLAGAKNIQYF
TGTGCCAGCATCGGACTAGCGGGTGCCAAAAACATTCAGTACTTC
>TRBJ2-1|NA|NA|TRBV2
CASSKNRDPSYNEQFF
TGTGCCAGCAGTAAGAACAGGGACCCCTCCTACAATGAGCAGTTCTTC
>TRBJ1-2|NA|NA|TRBV7-2
CASSQYKLGAGYTF
TGTGCCAGCAGCCAATACAAATTGGGGGCTGGCTACACCTTC
>TRBJ1-1|NA|TRBD1|TRBV5-1
CASSRDSLNTEAFF
TGCGCCAGCAGCCGGGACAGTCTGAACACTGAAGCTTTCTTT
>TRBJ1-6|NA|NA|TRBV19
CASSPRTLGGNSPLHF
TGTGCCAGTAGCCCTAGGACTCTCGGGGGGAATTCACCCCTCCACTTT
>TRBJ1-1|NA|NA|TRBV24-1
CATSRALGVCTGRSEAFF
TGTGCCACCAGTAGGGCCCTTGGTGTCTGTACAGGTCGGAGTGAAGCTTTCTTT
>TRBJ2-7|NA|TRBD2|TRBV6-5
CASSYEASGTEQYF
TGTGCCAGCAGTTACGAGGCTAGCGGGACTGAGCAGTACTTC
>TRBJ2-1|NA|NA|TRBV9
CASSGGDSRNNEQFF
TGTGCCAGCAGCGGGGGGGACAGTAGGAACAATGAGCAGTTCTTC
>TRBJ1-3|NA|NA|TRBV19
CATLPGRDSGNTIYF
TGTGCCACACTCCCCGGACGGGACTCTGGAAACACCATATATTTT
>TRBJ1-2|few|TRBD1|TRBV6-5
CASRPRQGANYGYTF
TGTGCCAGCAGACCCCGACAGGGGGCGAACTATGGCTACACCTTC
>TRBJ2-5|NA|NA|TRBV27
CASIQGREETQYF
TGTGCCAGCATCCAGGGAAGAGAAGAGACCCAGTACTTC
>TRBJ2-7|NA|TRBD1|TRBV18
CASSRTGDEQYF
TGTGCCAGCTCAAGGACAGGGGACGAGCAGTACTTC
>TRBJ1-4|NA|TRBD1|TRBV19
CASGTAATNEKLFF
TGTGCCAGCGGGACAGCCGCAACTAATGAAAAACTGTTTTTT
>TRBJ2-7|NA|NA|TRBV5-4
CASSPFVRGLLYEQYF
TGTGCCAGCAGCCCGTTTGTACGGGGTCTTTTATACGAGCAGTACTTC
>TRBJ1-1|NA|TRBD1|TRBV6-2/TRBV6-3
CASSYAGGPTEAFF
TGTGCCAGCAGTTACGCAGGGGGCCCCACTGAAGCTTTCTTT
>TRBJ1-5|NA|NA|TRBV6-5
CASSYGGAGQPQHF
TGTGCCAGCAGTTACGGGGGGGCAGGACAGCCCCAGCATTTT
>TRBJ2-5|NA|TRBD1|TRBV5-1
CASSPWDSQETQYF
TGCGCCAGCAGCCCGTGGGACAGCCAAGAGACCCAGTACTTC
>TRBJ1-5|NA|TRBD1|TRBV6-1
CASSERTGDNQPQHF
TGTGCCAGCAGTGAAAGGACAGGGGACAATCAGCCCCAGCATTTT
>TRBJ1-5|NA|TRBD1|TRBV24-1
CATSDPGTENQPQHF
TGTGCCACCAGTGACCCGGGGACAGAGAATCAGCCCCAGCATTTT
>TRBJ1-1|NA|NA|TRBV27
CASSFGRGTEAFF
TGTGCCAGCAGTTTCGGCAGGGGCACTGAAGCTTTCTTT
>TRBJ1-6|NA|NA|TRBV5-6
CASSLFRRQTNSPLHF
TGTGCCAGCAGCTTGTTTCGGAGACAGACCAATTCACCCCTCCACTTT
>TRBJ2-3|NA|TRBD1|TRBV6-5
CASSYSPGQGIDTQYF
TGTGCCAGCAGTTACTCACCGGGACAGGGGATAGATACGCAGTATTTT
>TRBJ1-2|once|NA|TRBV5-6
CASSLDGDGYTF
TGTGCCAGCAGCTTGGATGGAGATGGCTACACCTTC
>TRBJ2-2|NA|TRBD1|TRBV19
CASIGTGESGELFF
TGTGCCAGTATAGGGACAGGGGAAAGCGGGGAGCTGTTTTTT